This T cell receptor (beta chain) was sequenced during a study of blood T cell repertoires in COVID-19. This table comes from immunoSEQ multiplex PCR, and its TCRdb copy is limited to in-frame clones, with some not included. The sample holds about 310,000 clones, 89% seen once. Allocation to cohorts depended on clinical history reported by the participants. CDR1 is SNHLY, CDR2 FYNNEI, per germline. V lost 6 bases and J lost 6; bases outside the gene matches: 10. This CDR3 contains 16 residues. J is TRBJ2-3 and V is TRBV2, with 12 nucleotides matching TRBD2. The sequence derives from a woman in her 30s who had recovered from COVID-19. Sequenced input: PBMCs or T cells enriched from blood (not recorded which). The CDR3, as DNA: TGTGCCAGCAGCGCCGGACTAGCGGGATCCACCGATACGCAGTATTTT. This translates into CASSAGLAGSTDTQYF.